This T cell receptor (beta chain) was recorded in a study of vaccination and CD4 T cells after COVID-19. Overall study context: Those taking part got two shots of either the BNT162b2 or the mRNA-1273 vaccine. Cells received overlapping spike peptides from SARS-CoV-2, HCoV-NL63, HCoV-OC43 and HCoV-229E as stimulation. Study-level findings and limits: Of the reactive clones in convalescent patients, a median 86.3% showed up only post-vaccination.

Treatment noted: approximately 10-day PBMC culture with coronavirus spike peptide pools or control peptides (ViraFEST assay). The positive PCR dates, which preceded the US Alpha, Beta and Delta variants, fell between March and December 2020. Comment on this clonotype: Its antigen remains unknown.

The study sequenced cultured CD4+ T cell DNA using the Oncomine TCR Beta short-read assay. A single record per CDR3 protein comes from TCRdb applying MiXCR to the PCR reads. The sample consists of about 14,000 distinct CDR3 sequences, around half of them appearing once. Germline assignment: CDR1 DFQATT and CDR2 SNEGSKA (reference sequence). V trimming: 4 bases; J trimming: 7 bases; junction bases outside the gene matches: 9. There are 14 residues in the CDR3. This TCR derives from a human donor who had recovered from COVID-19. Specimen: CD4+ T cells from blood, cultured in vitro, collected before SARS-CoV-2 vaccination. The V and J genes are TRBV20-1 and TRBJ2-3, with 9 nucleotides matching TRBD2. The CDR3 reads CSAIPGLAEYTQYF. The DNA of the CDR3 is TGCAGTGCTATACCGGGACTAGCAGAATATACGCAGTATTTT.